Shown below are 19 T cell receptor beta chains from a single sample sequenced in a study of blood T cells in healthy people across ages. The second PCR ran about 6 to 12 cycles with a sample-barcoded 5' primer and J-beta primers. TCRdb itself ran the 5' RACE reads through MiXCR, one entry per CDR3 protein. The sample records around 1,800,000 distinct CDR3 sequences, about 39% being singletons. Sequencing was done on a sample of blood. These receptor sequences come from a human donor in good health.

The CDR3 nucleotides read TGTGCCAGCAGCTTAGGGATTGAACAGGAGGAAGCTTTCTTT. Its protein is CASSLGIEQEEAFF. The V and J genes are TRBV7-2 and TRBJ1-1; a weak D match, TRBD1 (5 bases). Trimming shortened V by 1 base and J by 8 bases, and 14 bases separated the two germline ends. Germline V lookup: CDR1 SGHTA, CDR2 FQGNSA. The CDR3 has 14 amino acids. The variable domain in full, with the rest retrieved from reference TRBV7-2 and TRBJ1-1, is GAGVSQSPSNKVTEKGKDVELRCDPISGHTALYWYRQSLGQGLEFLIYFQGNSAPDKSGLPSDRFSAERTGGSVSTLTIQRTQQEDSAVYLCASSLGIEQEEAFFGQGTRLTVV.

In this sample, this clonotype turned up a few times. This chain uses TRBV5-1 with TRBJ2-5; 9 bases match TRBD1. Germline loops: CDR1 SGHRS, CDR2 YFSETQ. V gave up 4 bases and J gave up 4 bases; unmatched junction bases: 8. The CDR3 totals 15 residues. The CDR3 DNA sequence: TGCGCCAGCAGCCCAAAGAACAGGGGGCGAGAGACCCAGTACTTC. Its translation is CASSPKNRGRETQYF.

As to this clonotype: An end of the junction does not agree with germline; a read error may underlie this. The J gene is TRBJ1-2, the V gene TRBV7-7, with D perhaps matching TRBD1 (6 bases). Germline V CDR1 and CDR2: SSHAT, FNYEAQ (reference sequence). The CDR3 is 15 residues long. CDR3 nucleotide sequence: TGTGCTAGCAGCTTAGACGGACAGTTTAACTATGGCTACACCTTC. Amino acids: CASSLDGQFNYGYTF.

The chain links TRBV28 to TRBJ2-4; no clear D. The J call may be in error: the DNA end matches TRBJ2-7 better. Germline V gene lookup returns CDR1 MDHEN and CDR2 SYDVKM. CDR3 length equals 15 residues. CDR3 bases: TGTGCCAGCAGTCCTCCGGTCACTTCCTCCTACGAGCAGTACTTC. Its translation is CASSPPVTSSYEQYF.

The V and J genes are TRBV4-3 and TRBJ1-1, with D uncertain. The germline CDR1 and CDR2 sequences are LGHNA and YSLEER. The CDR3 has 16 residues. The ends were cut back, 4 bases at V and 0 bases at J, with 15 bases in the middle. The CDR3 here is CASSPDWVGMNTEAFF. CDR3 DNA sequence: TGCGCCAGCAGCCCCGACTGGGTCGGAATGAACACTGAAGCTTTCTTT.

This clonotype was detected ten times or more. The rearrangement uses TRBV15 and TRBJ2-7, with D perhaps matching TRBD1 (6 bases). The germline V gene has CDR1 LNHNV and CDR2 YYDKDF (reference sequence). V was shortened by 0 bases and J by 3 bases, with 9 bases between the two germline ends. The CDR3 totals 14 residues. The CDR3 region is CATSRDGTRYEQYF. In DNA form, the CDR3 reads TGTGCCACCAGCAGAGATGGGACACGCTACGAGCAGTACTTC.

This chain uses TRBV6-2 or TRBV6-3 with TRBJ2-7; D is perhaps TRBD1 (6 bases). There are 12 residues in the CDR3. V lost 2 bases to trimming and J lost 6 bases, with 8 bases between them. The germline V gene has CDR1 MNHEY and CDR2 SVGEGT. DNA of the CDR3: TGTGCCAGCAGTTACGGACAGTTCGAGCAGTACTTC. This sequence encodes CASSYGQFEQYF.

This rearrangement joins TRBV29-1 to TRBJ1-1; D unclear. The germline V gene encodes CDR1 SQVTM and CDR2 ANQGSEA. V was cut by 7 bases and J by 11 bases, with 20 bases left in between. The CDR3 has 12 amino acids. CDR3 nucleotides: TGCAGCGCCTTTGGGGAAGGGAGGAGGGCTTTCTTT. Translated: CSAFGEGRRAFF.

This clonotype showed up many times. The chain recombines TRBV4-1 with TRBJ1-2; 7 bases are shared with TRBD1. V shed 5 bases, J shed 4 bases, and the junction held 7 bases outside the gene matches. CDR1 and CDR2 from the germline V gene are MGHRA and YSYEKL. This CDR3 has 14 amino acids. The DNA of the CDR3 is TGCGCCAGCAGCTTGTCAGGGGGGATCTATGGCTACACCTTC. This encodes CASSLSGGIYGYTF.

This clonotype has just a few counts. The chain recombines TRBV7-2 with TRBJ2-3; perhaps TRBD1 as D (5 bases). With 5 bases removed from V and 8 bases from J, the gap between germline ends came to 11 bases. The CDR3 has 12 residues. The germline V gene has CDR1 SGHTA and CDR2 FQGNSA. CDR3 region: CASSLQEFTQYF. CDR3 nucleotide sequence: TGTGCCAGCAGCCTACAGGAGTTTACGCAGTATTTT.

This clonotype was seen more than once but under ten times. The gene calls are TRBV24-1 and TRBJ2-7, with 7 bases lining up with TRBD1. CDR3 length equals 15 residues. CDR1 is KGHDR and CDR2 is SFDVKD in the germline V gene. V shed 4 bases and J 2 bases; nucleotides not matched to a gene: 7. Here the CDR3 reads CATSESGQAAYEQYF. Written as DNA, the CDR3 is TGTGCCACCAGTGAATCCGGACAGGCCGCCTACGAGCAGTACTTC.

This clonotype was seen at least ten times. The CDR3 here is CSAKSLAGGPKETQYF. The CDR3 coding sequence is TGCAGTGCTAAATCTCTAGCGGGGGGGCCGAAAGAGACCCAGTACTTC. The chain joins TRBV20-1 to TRBJ2-5; TRBD2 matches at 12 bases. The germline gives CDR1 DFQATT, CDR2 SNEGSKA (reference sequence). CDR3 size: 16 residues. V dropped 4 bases and J dropped 3; count of bases not matched to a gene: 9.

The chain is built from TRBV10-3 and TRBJ1-1, with D possibly being TRBD1 (6 bases). Germline V gene data show CDR1 as ENHRY and CDR2 as SYGVKD. The ends were cut back, 0 bases at V and 4 bases at J, with 12 bases in the middle. The CDR3 contains 15 residues. CDR3 nucleotides: TGTGCCATCAGTGAGTCCGGGGGCGGGGGCACTGAAGCTTTCTTT. Amino acids: CAISESGGGGTEAFF.

This rearrangement joins TRBV20-1 to TRBJ1-2; the match to TRBD1 covers 9 bases. Germline loops: CDR1 DFQATT, CDR2 SNEGSKA (reference sequence). CDR3 size: 13 residues. J was trimmed by 8 bases and V by 0 bases; bases with no gene match: 4. The chain's CDR3 is CSAREGQGNGYTF. The CDR3 DNA is TGCAGTGCTAGAGAGGGACAGGGAAACGGCTACACCTTC.

This clonotype occurred many times. The chain couples TRBV6-2 or TRBV6-3 to TRBJ2-4; D call uncertain. The CDR3 has 15 amino acids. CDR1 is MNHEY and CDR2 is SVGEGT in the germline V gene. The V and J ends lost 2 bases and 5 bases respectively, with 13 bases between them. Here the CDR3 reads CASSYVPGDQNIQYF. The DNA for the CDR3 is TGTGCCAGCAGTTACGTTCCCGGAGACCAAAACATTCAGTACTTC.

This clonotype showed up many times. The J gene is TRBJ2-3, the V gene TRBV7-2; tentative D call: TRBD2 (6 bases). This CDR3 has 16 residues. Trimming took off 7 bases at V and 3 bases at J, with 20 bases between the two ends. Germline V gene data show CDR1 as SGHTA and CDR2 as FQGNSA. CDR3 in DNA: TGTGCCAGCACCATCGTGGGACTTTACCCTACAGATACGCAGTATTTT. Translation gives CASTIVGLYPTDTQYF.

The genes are TRBV5-1 and TRBJ1-1; D is ambiguous. The CDR3 contains 14 residues. Trimming removed 4 bases from V and 7 bases from J, with 17 bases in between. CDR1 SGHRS and CDR2 YFSETQ come from the germline V gene. The CDR3 DNA reads as TGCGCCAGCAGCCCGGGGTGGAGGGATGGTGAAGCTTTCTTT. Its translation: CASSPGWRDGEAFF.

This clonotype has a handful of counts. DNA of the CDR3: TGTGCCAGCAACCGCGGGGGTTACAATGAGCAGTTCTTC. This encodes CASNRGGYNEQFF. This chain joins TRBV13 and TRBJ2-1; 7 nucleotides line up with TRBD2. This CDR3 has 13 amino acids. The V gene end was trimmed by 7 bases and the J gene end by 4 bases; junction bases not matched to a gene: 4. Germline CDR1 reads PRHDT; CDR2 reads FYEKMQ (reference sequence). Full variable domain (rest looked up from reference TRBV13 and TRBJ2-1): AAGVIQSPRHLIKEKRETATLKCYPIPRHDTVYWYQQGPGQDPQFLISFYEKMQSDKGSIPDRFSAQQFSDYHSELNMSSLELGDSALYFCASNRGGYNEQFFGPGTRLTVL.

At least ten counts were recorded for this clonotype. The chain employs TRBV29-1 and TRBJ2-3, with D uncertain. This CDR3 is 12 amino acids long. CDR1 is SQVTM and CDR2 is ANQGSEA in the germline V gene. The V end was cut by 3 bases, the J end by 0 bases, with 4 bases between. This CDR3 is CSVEASTDTQYF. The CDR3 coding sequence is TGCAGCGTTGAGGCTAGCACAGATACGCAGTATTTT.